This T cell receptor beta chain derives from a study of technical replicates of blood from several donors. This CDR3 comprises 10 residues. V lost 8 bases, J lost 6 bases, and 5 bases lay in between. Looked up from germline, CDR1 is MNHNS and CDR2 is SASEGT. This table comes from immunoSEQ multiplex PCR, and its TCRdb copy is limited to in-frame clones, with some not included. The sample comprises approximately 92,000 clones, around 96% of which are singletons, and more than 0.2% rests with the top ten. This clone was detected only a few times. The chain links TRBV6-1 to TRBJ2-1; no reliable D call. Sequences were obtained from T cells isolated from PBMCs. The sequence was obtained from a human donor in good health. The CDR3 DNA is TGTGCCAGCTCGGTCAATGAGCAGTTCTTC. Translating gives CASSVNEQFF.